Detailed here is one T cell receptor (beta chain). The CDR3 is made up of 13 amino acids. V was clipped by 4 bases and J by 7 bases, with 15 bases between them. Germline lookup yields CDR1 SGHNT and CDR2 YYREEE (reference sequence). The primer mix had 60 Vbeta and 13 Jbeta primers. Data came from immunoSEQ multiplex PCR; TCRdb stores just in-frame clones and leaves some out. There are some 66,000 clones in the sample; around three quarters occur only once, and about 7.6% lies in the top ten. The sample is drawn from a study of cytomegalovirus exposure and HLA in healthy donors. The clonotype was recovered from a man in his sixties in good health and CMV-seropositive. The V and J genes are TRBV5-4 and TRBJ2-7; D is unresolved. Sequenced: PBMCs. CDR3 bases: TGTGCCAGCAGCCCCCCGGGTGGTTTGGAGCAGTACTTC. Its protein is CASSPPGGLEQYF.